The 23 T cell receptor beta chains presented below share a single source sample, sequenced in a study of T cells in Graves' hyperthyroidism and ophthalmopathy. Authors of the study amplified TCR beta CDR3 regions from RNA transcripts. The TCR CDR3 was amplified in a first-round RT-PCR using the HTBI primer set. TCRdb re-called the multiplex PCR reads through MiXCR, storing one row per CDR3 protein. The sample has 350,000 to 400,000 distinct CDR3 sequences; more than 12% are singletons. The specimen was blood. The receptor source for this set is a woman aged 25 to 39 with Graves' hyperthyroidism.

This clonotype was picked up many times. This rearrangement joins TRBV11-2 to TRBJ2-7, with 7 bases fitting TRBD1. This CDR3 contains 15 residues. V was pared by 0 bases and J by 7 bases, with 9 bases of the junction left unmatched. In germline, CDR1 is SGHAT, CDR2 FQNNGV. This chain's CDR3 is CASSLEVRQGSEQYF. The CDR3 DNA reads TGTGCCAGCAGCTTAGAAGTCCGACAGGGTTCGGAGCAGTACTTC.

At least ten counts were recorded for this clonotype. This chain joins TRBV9 and TRBJ1-1; D is unresolved. The V end was cut by 4 bases, the J end by 1 base, with 14 bases between. This CDR3 contains 15 residues. CDR1 and CDR2 from the germline V gene are SGDLS and YYNGEE. CDR3 DNA sequence: TGTGCCAGCAGCCCAGACTCACGAGCGAACACTGAAGCTTTCTTT. It specifies CASSPDSRANTEAFF.

This clonotype was picked up many times. The rearrangement joins TRBV3-1 to TRBJ2-7; D is ambiguous. This CDR3 has 15 amino acids. The V and J ends lost 0 bases and 0 bases respectively, with 9 bases between them. CDR1 LGHDT and CDR2 YNNKEL come from the germline V gene (reference sequence). The CDR3 loop reads CASSQETLSSYEQYF. For the CDR3, the DNA is TGTGCCAGCAGCCAAGAAACCCTGAGCTCCTACGAGCAGTACTTC.

This clonotype was seen repeatedly, ten times or more. The CDR3 region is CASSWRRVTETQYF. The CDR3 nucleotides are TGTGCCAGCAGTTGGAGGAGGGTCACAGAGACCCAGTACTTC. The chain links TRBV12-3 or TRBV12-4 to TRBJ2-5; D perhaps matches TRBD2 (6 bases). V was shortened by 4 bases and J by 4 bases, with 13 bases between the two germline ends. This CDR3 comprises 14 residues.

At least ten counts were recorded for this clonotype. The chain joins TRBV5-1 to TRBJ1-2; no reliable D call. Per germline, CDR1 SGHRS and CDR2 YFSETQ. V lost 3 bases to trimming and J lost 3 bases, with 12 bases between them. The CDR3 extends over 14 amino acids. The CDR3 DNA reads as TGCGCCAGCAGCTCCCGTGAAGCCGACTATGGCTACACCTTC. This translates into CASSSREADYGYTF.

This clonotype was counted at least ten times. The chain carries TRBV18 and TRBJ1-1; D uncertain. Trimming took off 2 bases at V and 1 base at J, with 11 bases between the two ends. The CDR3 runs to 15 residues. Germline CDR1 is KGHSH and CDR2 is LQKENI. CDR3 sequence: CASSPAFSENTEAFF. CDR3 nucleotides: TGTGCCAGCTCACCAGCTTTTAGTGAGAACACTGAAGCTTTCTTT.

This clonotype was recorded a few times. The gene calls are TRBV7-2 and TRBJ2-2, with a weak D call TRBD2 (5 bases). Germline V gene lookup returns CDR1 SGHTA and CDR2 FQGNSA. The ends were cut back, 2 bases at V and 0 bases at J, with 10 bases in the middle. This CDR3 spans 16 amino acids. The CDR3 loop reads CASSLNGGSNTGELFF. As DNA, the CDR3 is TGTGCCAGCAGCTTAAATGGCGGGTCGAACACCGGGGAGCTGTTTTTT.

In this sample, this clonotype turned up many times. J is TRBJ1-2 and V is TRBV13; D perhaps matches TRBD1 (5 bases). Looked up from germline, CDR1 is PRHDT and CDR2 is FYEKMQ (reference sequence). The CDR3 has 16 amino acids. The V end lost 3 bases, the J end lost 1 base, and 15 bases lay between the germline ends. The CDR3 nucleotides are TGTGCCAGCAGCTTCGGGGCAGGAATAATTAACTATGGCTACACCTTC. As protein: CASSFGAGIINYGYTF.

The chain has TRBV20-1 and TRBJ2-1; D is possibly TRBD2 (5 bases). Germline V gene lookup returns CDR1 DFQATT and CDR2 SNEGSKA (reference sequence). The CDR3 is 19 residues long. With 1 base removed from V and 6 bases from J, the gap between germline ends came to 28 bases. The CDR3 DNA reads TGCAGTGCTAGAGCTTCGGACTCAAGATCCAGGCCAATCTCCAATGAGCAGTTCTTC. The encoded protein is CSARASDSRSRPISNEQFF.

This clonotype came up many times. The chain has TRBV20-1 and TRBJ2-3; 13 nucleotides line up with TRBD2. After removal of 5 bases from V and 4 bases from J, the junction contained 6 bases not matched to a gene. The CDR3 is made up of 15 amino acids. Germline CDR1 and CDR2: DFQATT and SNEGSKA (reference sequence). CDR3 loop: CSARTSGSWADTQYF. The CDR3 region has the DNA TGCAGTGCTCGGACTAGCGGGAGTTGGGCAGATACGCAGTATTTT.

This clonotype was picked up many times. The chain employs TRBV5-6 and TRBJ2-7, with D hard to call. Deletions cut 3 bases from V and 3 bases from J, with 7 bases between. This CDR3 is built from 12 residues. The germline CDR1 and CDR2 sequences are SGHDT and YYEEEE. The CDR3 coding sequence is TGTGCCAGCAGCTCACATCGCTACGAGCAGTACTTC. It yields the protein CASSSHRYEQYF.

This clonotype was seen many times. J is TRBJ2-2 and V is TRBV12-3 or TRBV12-4, with 11 bases identical to TRBD2. The ends lost 8 bases at V and 5 bases at J; junction bases unmatched: 4. There are 14 residues in the CDR3. CDR3 DNA sequence: TGTGCCAGCGAATTAGCGGGAGGGACCGGGGAGCTGTTTTTT. Protein product: CASELAGGTGELFF.

This clonotype was counted at least ten times. V is TRBV12-3 or TRBV12-4 and J is TRBJ1-3; D ambiguous. Between the trimmed V and J ends, which lost 1 base and 2 bases, there was a span of 9 bases. The CDR3 sequence is 15 residues long. The CDR3 loop is CASSLGEVTGNTIYF. CDR3 coding DNA: TGTGCCAGCAGTTTAGGGGAAGTGACTGGAAACACCATATATTTT.

Many counts were recorded for this clonotype. The chain couples TRBV27 to TRBJ2-1; TRBD1 is a possible D gene (6 bases). V was shortened by 1 base and J by 2 bases, with 12 bases between the two germline ends. CDR3 size: 16 residues. Germline CDR1 is MNHEY and CDR2 is SMNVEV (reference sequence). The CDR3 sequence: CASSLFSGVPYNEQFF. In DNA, the CDR3 is TGTGCCAGCAGTTTATTTTCAGGGGTCCCCTACAATGAGCAGTTCTTC.

Comments on this clonotype: A single base separates this from a much larger clone, so it may be a read error. The chain is built from TRBV5-1 and TRBJ2-7, with TRBD1 identical over 7 bases. CDR1 and CDR2 (germline): SGHRS, YFSETQ. The CDR3 covers 14 residues. CDR3 in amino acids: CSSSPRQGNYEQYF. CDR3 DNA: TGCTCCAGCAGCCCGAGACAGGGAAATTACGAGCAGTACTTC. The variable domain in full, with the rest retrieved from reference TRBV5-1 and TRBJ2-7, is KAGVTQTPRYLIKTRGQQVTLSCSPISGHRSVSWYQQTPGQGLQFLFEYFSETQRNKGNFPGRFSGRQFSNSRSEMNVSTLELGDSALYLCSSSPRQGNYEQYFGPGTRLTVT.

V is TRBV24-1 and J is TRBJ2-5; 7 bases match TRBD1. Germline trimming cut 4 bases from V and 4 bases from J; bases unmatched to any gene: 5. The CDR3 totals 14 residues. Germline V gene sequence: CDR1 KGHDR, CDR2 SFDVKD. The CDR3 nucleotides are TGTGCCACCAGTGAGATGGGACAGAGAGAGACCCAGTACTTC. Translation gives CATSEMGQRETQYF.

This rearrangement joins TRBV28 to TRBJ2-3; perhaps TRBD2 as D (5 bases). The CDR3 has 13 residues. Trimming cost V 8 bases and J 2 bases, with 11 bases left between them. Germline V gene sequence: CDR1 MDHEN, CDR2 SYDVKM. DNA of the CDR3: TGTGCCAGCGCTGGACTGTACACAGATACGCAGTATTTT. Translated: CASAGLYTDTQYF.

This clonotype was seen at least ten times. The chain uses TRBV29-1 and TRBJ2-1; D possibly matches TRBD1 or TRBD2 (6 bases each). This CDR3 region has 12 residues. The ends were cut back, 7 bases at V and 9 bases at J, with 16 bases in the middle. Germline values: CDR1 SQVTM, CDR2 ANQGSEA. CDR3 sequence reads: CSAAYGGSEQFF. The DNA of the CDR3 is TGCAGCGCTGCTTACGGGGGCAGTGAGCAGTTCTTC.

This clonotype was seen at least ten times. The genes are TRBV15 and TRBJ1-1; D may be TRBD1 (6 bases). The CDR3 runs to 15 residues. CDR1 LNHNV and CDR2 YYDKDF come from the germline V gene (reference sequence). The V gene lost 2 bases and the J gene lost 1 base, with 11 bases spanning the gap. The CDR3 sequence is CATSRLRGSNTEAFF. CDR3 nucleotides: TGTGCCACCAGCAGACTTAGGGGGTCGAACACTGAAGCTTTCTTT.

At least ten counts were recorded for this clonotype. The V call is TRBV12-3 or TRBV12-4, the J call TRBJ2-3; a weak D match, TRBD2 (5 bases). The CDR3 is made up of 15 amino acids. Trimming took off 6 bases at V and 1 base at J, with 14 bases between the two ends. The CDR3 spells CASRADQAGTDTQYF. In nucleotides, the CDR3 is TGTGCCAGCAGGGCCGATCAAGCGGGCACAGATACGCAGTATTTT.

Ten or more counts support this clonotype. The chain joins TRBV28 to TRBJ2-7; a weak D match, TRBD1 (5 bases). CDR1 is MDHEN, CDR2 SYDVKM, per germline. V was cut by 2 bases and J by 3 bases, with 17 bases left in between. The CDR3 loop spans 16 amino acids. In nucleotides, the CDR3 is TGTGCCAGCAGTTTAGAATACCTCGCCAGGGACTACGAGCAGTACTTC. Translating gives CASSLEYLARDYEQYF.

This clonotype has only a few counts. The V and J genes are TRBV2 and TRBJ1-6; D gene ambiguous. This CDR3 is built from 14 residues. V lost 3 bases and J lost 9, with 12 bases in between. Germline V gene data show CDR1 as SNHLY and CDR2 as FYNNEI. The CDR3: CASSDWDKGSPLHF. The DNA of the CDR3 is TGTGCCAGCAGTGATTGGGATAAGGGTTCACCCCTCCACTTT.

V gene TRBV6-5 combines with J gene TRBJ2-3; D perhaps matches TRBD2 (5 bases). V was shortened by 2 bases and J by 0 bases, with 12 bases between the two germline ends. Per germline, CDR1 MNHEY and CDR2 SVGAGI. This CDR3 is built from 16 residues. The CDR3 region has the DNA TGTGCCAGCAGTTACGGGAGACAAACTAGCACAGATACGCAGTATTTT. It codes for CASSYGRQTSTDTQYF.